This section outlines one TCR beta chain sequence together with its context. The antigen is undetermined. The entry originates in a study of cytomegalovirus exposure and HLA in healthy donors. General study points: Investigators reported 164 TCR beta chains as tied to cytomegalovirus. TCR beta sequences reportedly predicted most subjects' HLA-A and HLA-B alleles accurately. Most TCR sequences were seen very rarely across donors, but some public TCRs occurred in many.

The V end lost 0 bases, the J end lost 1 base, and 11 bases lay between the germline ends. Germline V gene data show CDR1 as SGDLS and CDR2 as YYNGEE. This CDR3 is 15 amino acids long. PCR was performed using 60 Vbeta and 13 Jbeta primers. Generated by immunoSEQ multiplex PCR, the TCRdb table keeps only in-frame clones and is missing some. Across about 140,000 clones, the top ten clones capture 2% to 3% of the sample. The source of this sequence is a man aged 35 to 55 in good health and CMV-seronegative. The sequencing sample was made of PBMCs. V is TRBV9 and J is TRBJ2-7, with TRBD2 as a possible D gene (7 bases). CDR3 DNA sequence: TGTGCCAGCAGCGTAGGGGGGGGCGGTTCCTACGAGCAGTACTTC. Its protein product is CASSVGGGGSYEQYF.